This T cell receptor (beta chain) emerged from a study of human T cells and chemical hapten exposure. CDR1 is MNHEY, CDR2 SMNVEV, per germline (reference sequence). Trimming cost V 8 bases and J 5 bases, with 12 bases left between them. This CDR3 contains 12 residues. It was from unfractionated whole blood that total RNA was extracted. In TCRdb, the 5' RACE reads were re-called with MiXCR into one record per CDR3 protein. Altogether over 70,000 distinct CDR3 sequences are present, about 15% being singletons, with the ten largest covering approximately 6.3%. The sequence came from a female donor in good health. The chain recombines TRBV27 with TRBJ1-2; no definite D call. The DNA for the CDR3 is TGTGCCAGCTTCCTACCAGTGTATGGCTACACCTTC. Its translation: CASFLPVYGYTF.